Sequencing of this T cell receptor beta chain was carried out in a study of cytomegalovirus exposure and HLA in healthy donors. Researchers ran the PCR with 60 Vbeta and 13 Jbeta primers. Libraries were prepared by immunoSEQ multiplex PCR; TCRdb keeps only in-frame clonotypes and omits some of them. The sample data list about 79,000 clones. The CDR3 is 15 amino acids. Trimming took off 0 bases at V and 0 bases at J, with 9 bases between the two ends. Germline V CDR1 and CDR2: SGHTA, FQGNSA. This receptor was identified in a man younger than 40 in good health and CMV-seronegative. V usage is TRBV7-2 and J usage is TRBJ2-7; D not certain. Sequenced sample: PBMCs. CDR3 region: CASSLAAVSSYEQYF. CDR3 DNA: TGTGCCAGCAGCTTAGCGGCGGTATCCTCCTACGAGCAGTACTTC.